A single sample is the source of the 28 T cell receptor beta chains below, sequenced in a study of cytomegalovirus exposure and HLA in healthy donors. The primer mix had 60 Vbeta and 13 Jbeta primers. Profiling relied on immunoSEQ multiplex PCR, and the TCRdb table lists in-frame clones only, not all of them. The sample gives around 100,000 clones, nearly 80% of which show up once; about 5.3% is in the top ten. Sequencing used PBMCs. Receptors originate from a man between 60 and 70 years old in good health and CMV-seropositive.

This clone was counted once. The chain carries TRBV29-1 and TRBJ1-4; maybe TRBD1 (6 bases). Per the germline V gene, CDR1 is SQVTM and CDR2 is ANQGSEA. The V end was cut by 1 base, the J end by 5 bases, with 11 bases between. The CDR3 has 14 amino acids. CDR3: CSVEVQGSNEKLFF. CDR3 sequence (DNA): TGCAGCGTTGAAGTTCAGGGGTCAAATGAAAAACTGTTTTTT.

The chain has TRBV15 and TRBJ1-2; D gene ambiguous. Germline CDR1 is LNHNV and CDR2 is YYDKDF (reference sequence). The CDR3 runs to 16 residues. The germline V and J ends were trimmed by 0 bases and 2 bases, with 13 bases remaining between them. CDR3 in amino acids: CATSRDRTARNYGYTF. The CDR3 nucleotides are TGTGCCACCAGCAGAGATCGAACCGCCCGGAACTATGGCTACACCTTC.

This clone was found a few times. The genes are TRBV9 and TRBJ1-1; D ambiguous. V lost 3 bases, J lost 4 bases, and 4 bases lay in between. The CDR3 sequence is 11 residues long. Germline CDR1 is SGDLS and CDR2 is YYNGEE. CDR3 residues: CASSAGTEAFF. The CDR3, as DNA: TGTGCCAGCAGCGCCGGCACTGAAGCTTTCTTT.

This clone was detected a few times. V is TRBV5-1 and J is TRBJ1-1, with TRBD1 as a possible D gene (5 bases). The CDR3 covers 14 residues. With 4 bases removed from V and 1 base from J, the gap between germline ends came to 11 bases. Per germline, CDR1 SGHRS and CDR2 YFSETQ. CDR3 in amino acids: CASSPRVGNTEAFF. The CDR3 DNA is TGCGCCAGCAGCCCCAGGGTTGGGAACACTGAAGCTTTCTTT.

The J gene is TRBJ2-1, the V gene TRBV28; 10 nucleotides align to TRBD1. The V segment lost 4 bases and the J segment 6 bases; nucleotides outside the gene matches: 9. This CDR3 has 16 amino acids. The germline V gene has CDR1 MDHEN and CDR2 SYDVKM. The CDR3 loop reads CASSSPGTGAGNEQFF. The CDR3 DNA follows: TGTGCCAGCAGTTCCCCCGGGACAGGGGCGGGCAATGAGCAGTTCTTC.

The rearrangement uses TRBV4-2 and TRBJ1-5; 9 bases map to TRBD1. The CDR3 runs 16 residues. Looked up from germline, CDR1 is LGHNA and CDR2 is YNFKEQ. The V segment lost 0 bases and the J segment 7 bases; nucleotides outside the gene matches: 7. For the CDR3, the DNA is TGTGCCAGCAGCCAAGACTCGGGACAGGGTGGCCAGCCCCAGCATTTT. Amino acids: CASSQDSGQGGQPQHF.

Here the CDR3 DNA reads TGTGCCTGGAGCTCGTCTGGAAACACCATATATTTT. Protein product: CAWSSSGNTIYF. The chain couples TRBV30 to TRBJ1-3; the D is unclear. Trimming took off 3 bases at V and 1 base at J, with 4 bases between the two ends. The CDR3 extends over 12 amino acids. Per the germline V gene, CDR1 is GTSNPN and CDR2 is SVGIG (reference sequence).

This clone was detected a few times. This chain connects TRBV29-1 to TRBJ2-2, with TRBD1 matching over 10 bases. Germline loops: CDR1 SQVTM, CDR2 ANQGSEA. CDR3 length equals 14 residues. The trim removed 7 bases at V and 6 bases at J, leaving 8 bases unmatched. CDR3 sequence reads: CSGRPGTGAGELFF. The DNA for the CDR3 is TGCAGCGGCCGTCCCGGGACAGGGGCCGGGGAGCTGTTTTTT.

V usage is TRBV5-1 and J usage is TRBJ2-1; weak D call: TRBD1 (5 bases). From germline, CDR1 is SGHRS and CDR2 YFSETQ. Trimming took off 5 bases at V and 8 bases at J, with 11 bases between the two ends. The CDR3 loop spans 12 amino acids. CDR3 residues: CASRRGSDEQFF. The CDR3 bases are TGCGCCAGCAGAAGGGGATCGGATGAGCAGTTCTTC.

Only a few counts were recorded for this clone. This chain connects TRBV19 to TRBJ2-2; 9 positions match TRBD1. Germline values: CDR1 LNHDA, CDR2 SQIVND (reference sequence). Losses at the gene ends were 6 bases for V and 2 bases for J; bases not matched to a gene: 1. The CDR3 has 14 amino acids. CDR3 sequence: CASRGQGNTGELFF. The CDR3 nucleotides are TGTGCCAGTAGGGGACAGGGTAACACCGGGGAGCTGTTTTTT.

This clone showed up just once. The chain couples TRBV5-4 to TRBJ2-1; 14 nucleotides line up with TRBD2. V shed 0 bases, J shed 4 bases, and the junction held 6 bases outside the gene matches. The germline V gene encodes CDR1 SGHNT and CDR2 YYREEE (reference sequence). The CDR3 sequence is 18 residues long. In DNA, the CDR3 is TGTGCCAGCAGCTTGGGACTAGCGGGGGGGCCGGGTTACAATGAGCAGTTCTTC. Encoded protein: CASSLGLAGGPGYNEQFF.

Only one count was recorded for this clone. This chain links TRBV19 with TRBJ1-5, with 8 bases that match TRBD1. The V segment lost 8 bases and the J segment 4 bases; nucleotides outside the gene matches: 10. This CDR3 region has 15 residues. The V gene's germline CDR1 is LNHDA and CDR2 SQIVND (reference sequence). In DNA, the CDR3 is TGTGCCAGTGCGGACAGGGAAAAGCCGAATCAGCCCCAGCATTTT. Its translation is CASADREKPNQPQHF.

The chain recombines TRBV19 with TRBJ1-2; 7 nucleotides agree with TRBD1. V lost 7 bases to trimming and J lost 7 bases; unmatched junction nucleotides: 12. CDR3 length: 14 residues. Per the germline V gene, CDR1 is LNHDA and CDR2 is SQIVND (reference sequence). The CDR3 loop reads CASTSTPRQGGYTF. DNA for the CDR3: TGTGCCAGTACCTCTACCCCACGACAGGGTGGCTACACCTTC.

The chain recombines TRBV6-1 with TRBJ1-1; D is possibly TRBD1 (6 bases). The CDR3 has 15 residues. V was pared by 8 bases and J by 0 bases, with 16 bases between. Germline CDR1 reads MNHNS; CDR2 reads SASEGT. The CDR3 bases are TGTGCCAGCGAGGGGGGGCCTCCAATGAACACTGAAGCTTTCTTT. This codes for CASEGGPPMNTEAFF.

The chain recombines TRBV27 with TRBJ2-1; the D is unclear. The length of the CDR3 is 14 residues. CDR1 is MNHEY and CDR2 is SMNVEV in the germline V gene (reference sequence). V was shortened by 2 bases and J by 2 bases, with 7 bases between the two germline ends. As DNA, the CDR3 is TGTGCCAGCAGTTTAGGGCCCCCCTACAATGAGCAGTTCTTC. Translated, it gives CASSLGPPYNEQFF.

The CDR3 coding sequence is TGTGCCAGCGAATTCGACAGGGGAAGGAAAGATACGCAGTATTTT. As protein: CASEFDRGRKDTQYF. The chain employs TRBV18 and TRBJ2-3; 8 positions match TRBD1. This CDR3 region has 15 residues. The germline CDR1 and CDR2 sequences are KGHSH and LQKENI. With V trimmed by 8 bases and J by 5 bases, 12 bases remained unmatched.

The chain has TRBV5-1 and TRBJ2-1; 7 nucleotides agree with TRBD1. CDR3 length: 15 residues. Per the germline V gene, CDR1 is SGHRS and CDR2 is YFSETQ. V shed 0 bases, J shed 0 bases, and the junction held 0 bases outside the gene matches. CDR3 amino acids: CASSLGDSSYNEQFF. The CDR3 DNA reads TGCGCCAGCAGCTTGGGGGACAGCTCCTACAATGAGCAGTTCTTC.

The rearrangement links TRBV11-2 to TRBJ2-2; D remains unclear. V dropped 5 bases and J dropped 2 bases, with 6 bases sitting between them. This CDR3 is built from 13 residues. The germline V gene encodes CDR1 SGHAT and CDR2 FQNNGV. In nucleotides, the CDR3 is TGTGCCAGCAGCATCCTAAACACCGGGGAGCTGTTTTTT. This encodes CASSILNTGELFF.

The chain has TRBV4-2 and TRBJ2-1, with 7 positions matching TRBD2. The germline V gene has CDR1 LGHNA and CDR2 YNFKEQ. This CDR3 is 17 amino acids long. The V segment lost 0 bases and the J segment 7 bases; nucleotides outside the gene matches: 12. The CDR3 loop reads CASSQDPWSGENNEQFF. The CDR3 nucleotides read TGTGCCAGCAGCCAAGATCCATGGAGCGGGGAAAATAATGAGCAGTTCTTC.

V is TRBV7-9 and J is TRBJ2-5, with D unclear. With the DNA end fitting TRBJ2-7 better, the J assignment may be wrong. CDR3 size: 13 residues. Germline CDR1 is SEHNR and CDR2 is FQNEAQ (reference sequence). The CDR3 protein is CASSTPLLYEQYF. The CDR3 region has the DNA TGTGCCAGCAGCACTCCACTCCTCTACGAGCAGTACTTC.

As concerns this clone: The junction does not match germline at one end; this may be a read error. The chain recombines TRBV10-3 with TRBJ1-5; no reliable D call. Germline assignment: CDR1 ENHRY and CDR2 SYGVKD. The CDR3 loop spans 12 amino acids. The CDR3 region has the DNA TGTGCCAGCAGTTACAGTAATCAGCCCCAGCATTTT. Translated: CASSYSNQPQHF.

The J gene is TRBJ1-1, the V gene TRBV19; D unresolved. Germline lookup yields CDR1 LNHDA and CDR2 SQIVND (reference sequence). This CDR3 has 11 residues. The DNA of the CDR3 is TGTGCTTCAGCGGGAAAGACTGAAGCTTTCTTT. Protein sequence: CASAGKTEAFF.

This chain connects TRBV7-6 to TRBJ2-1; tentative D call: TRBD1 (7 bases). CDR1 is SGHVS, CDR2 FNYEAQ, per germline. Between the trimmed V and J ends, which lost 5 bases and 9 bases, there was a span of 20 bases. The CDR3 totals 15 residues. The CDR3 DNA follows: TGTGCCAGCAGCCCGAGGAGGGGGCGAGTAGGTGAGCAGTTCTTC. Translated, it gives CASSPRRGRVGEQFF.

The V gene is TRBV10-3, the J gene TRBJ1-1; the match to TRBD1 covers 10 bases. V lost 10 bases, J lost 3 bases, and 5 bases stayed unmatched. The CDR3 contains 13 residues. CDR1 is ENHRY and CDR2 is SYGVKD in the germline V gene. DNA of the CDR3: TGTGCCACTTCCGGGACAGGGGACACTGAAGCTTTCTTT. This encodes CATSGTGDTEAFF.

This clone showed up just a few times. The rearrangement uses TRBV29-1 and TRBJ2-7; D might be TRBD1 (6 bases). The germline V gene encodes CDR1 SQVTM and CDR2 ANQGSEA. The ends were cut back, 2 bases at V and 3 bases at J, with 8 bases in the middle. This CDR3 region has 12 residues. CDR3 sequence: CSVESGDYEQYF. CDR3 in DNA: TGCAGCGTTGAATCAGGGGACTACGAGCAGTACTTC.

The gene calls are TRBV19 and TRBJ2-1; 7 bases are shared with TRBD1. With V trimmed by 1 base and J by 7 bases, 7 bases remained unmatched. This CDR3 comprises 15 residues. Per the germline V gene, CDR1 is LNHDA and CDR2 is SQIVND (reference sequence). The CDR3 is CASSIVETGRNEQFF. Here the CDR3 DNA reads TGTGCCAGTAGTATAGTAGAGACAGGGAGAAATGAGCAGTTCTTC.

CDR3 loop: CASSSGTKYEQYF. The CDR3 coding sequence is TGTGCCAGCTCGTCCGGGACTAAATACGAGCAGTACTTC. The V and J genes are TRBV18 and TRBJ2-7, with 7 bases fitting TRBD2. Germline V lookup: CDR1 KGHSH, CDR2 LQKENI. V lost 6 bases and J lost 4; bases outside the gene matches: 6. The CDR3 has 13 amino acids.

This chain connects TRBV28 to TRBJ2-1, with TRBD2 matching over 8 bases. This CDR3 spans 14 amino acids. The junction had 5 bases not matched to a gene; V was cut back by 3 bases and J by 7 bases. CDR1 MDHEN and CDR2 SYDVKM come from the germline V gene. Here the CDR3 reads CASSLGLAGNEQFF. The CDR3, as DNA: TGTGCCAGCAGTTTGGGGCTAGCGGGTAATGAGCAGTTCTTC.